This T cell receptor (beta chain) was obtained from a study of blood T cells in healthy people across ages. Study outcomes and limitations: While age rose, TCR beta diversity per million T cells dropped in a roughly linear way. Long-lived donors exceeded aged donors in naive CD4+ cells and diversity.

The CDR3 totals 18 residues. V gave up 0 bases and J gave up 2 bases; unmatched junction bases: 8. Germline CDR1 and CDR2: SGHRS and YFSETQ. Concerning this clonotype itself: Its antigen remains unknown.

Combining a sample-barcoded 5' primer with a J-beta primer mix, a second PCR ran for roughly 7 to 12 cycles. One entry per CDR3 protein, called by TCRdb with MiXCR from the 5' RACE reads. This table holds 650,000 to 950,000 distinct CDR3 sequences, 40% to 50% found once. The clonotype comes from a man aged 55-75 years in good health. The genes are TRBV5-1 and TRBJ2-1; 10 bases are shared with TRBD2. The sequenced material came from blood. CDR3 region: CASSLGLAGVPPYNEQFF. In DNA form, the CDR3 reads TGCGCCAGCAGCTTGGGGCTAGCGGGGGTTCCCCCCTACAATGAGCAGTTCTTC.